Below, 30 T cell receptor beta chains from the same sample are listed, as sequenced in a study of blood T cell repertoires in COVID-19. The repertoire was sequenced with immunoSEQ multiplex PCR; TCRdb's copy has only in-frame clones and lacks some. The table includes 200,000 to 250,000 clones, around 86% detected once. The source material was peripheral blood. The receptors were sampled from a man over 45 with COVID-19, enrolled during active disease.

A single count supports this clone. The V call is TRBV6-1, the J call TRBJ2-3; 8 bases map to TRBD1. V dropped 3 bases and J dropped 7; count of bases not matched to a gene: 9. This CDR3 spans 15 amino acids. The germline gives CDR1 MNHNS, CDR2 SASEGT. CDR3 in amino acids: CASSDGTGRANTQYF. CDR3 in DNA: TGTGCCAGCAGTGACGGGACAGGCAGGGCGAATACGCAGTATTTT.

This clone has only a few counts. The rearrangement uses TRBV5-6 and TRBJ2-7, with D perhaps TRBD2 (6 bases). Germline CDR1 is SGHDT and CDR2 is YYEEEE. Trimming removed 1 base at V and 4 bases at J, with 9 bases between. The CDR3 length is 13 residues. CDR3 loop: CASSLPGGYEQYF. The CDR3 nucleotides are TGTGCCAGCAGCTTGCCCGGGGGTTACGAGCAGTACTTC. Drawing the rest from reference TRBV5-6 and TRBJ2-7, the complete variable domain is DAGVTQSPTHLIKTRGQQVTLRCSPKSGHDTVSWYQQALGQGPQFIFQYYEEEERQRGNFPDRFSGHQFPNYSSELNVNALLLGDSALYLCASSLPGGYEQYFGPGTRLTVT.

This chain joins TRBV13 and TRBJ2-3; D is uncertain. The V gene lost 5 bases and the J gene lost 2 bases, with 20 bases spanning the gap. The CDR3 loop spans 17 amino acids. Per the germline V gene, CDR1 is PRHDT and CDR2 is FYEKMQ (reference sequence). CDR3 protein: CASSPPGRDSPTDTQYF. The CDR3 DNA sequence: TGTGCCAGCAGCCCGCCCGGCCGAGATAGCCCCACAGATACGCAGTATTTT.

The chain is built from TRBV5-1 and TRBJ2-1; possibly TRBD2 for D (5 bases). Per germline, CDR1 SGHRS and CDR2 YFSETQ. This CDR3 has 19 residues. The ends were cut back, 4 bases at V and 3 bases at J, with 26 bases in the middle. In DNA, the CDR3 is TGCGCCAGCAGCCATTACTCCCGGACGGACTTCCTCTTCTACAATGAGCAGTTCTTC. Amino acid sequence: CASSHYSRTDFLFYNEQFF.

The chain links TRBV11-2 to TRBJ1-1; D uncertain. V lost 5 bases to trimming and J lost 7 bases, with 14 bases between them. CDR1 is SGHAT and CDR2 is FQNNGV in the germline V gene. The CDR3 has 13 amino acids. As DNA, the CDR3 is TGTGCCAGCAGCCCCCGCCCCGAGAATGAAGCTTTCTTT. Amino acids: CASSPRPENEAFF.

The chain joins TRBV28 to TRBJ1-5, with 9 bases matching TRBD1. The CDR3 is made up of 14 amino acids. Germline assignment: CDR1 MDHEN and CDR2 SYDVKM. The ends lost 6 bases at V and 3 bases at J; junction bases unmatched: 3. Here the CDR3 DNA reads TGTGCCAGCAGCTGGGACAGGGTCAATCAGCCCCAGCATTTT. Its protein product is CASSWDRVNQPQHF.

V usage is TRBV5-1 and J usage is TRBJ2-1, with 8 nucleotides matching TRBD1. This CDR3 contains 17 residues. Trimming took 4 bases from V and 6 from J; bases not matched to a gene: 15. Germline V CDR1 and CDR2: SGHRS, YFSETQ. CDR3 in amino acids: CASSTTPTGDPGNEQFF. CDR3 bases: TGCGCCAGCAGCACTACCCCGACAGGGGACCCAGGCAATGAGCAGTTCTTC.

For the CDR3, the DNA is TGTGCCAGCAGCCTCGGGACAGGGGGGTCCTACGAGCAGTACTTC. This codes for CASSLGTGGSYEQYF. The V and J genes are TRBV13 and TRBJ2-7, with 11 nucleotides matching TRBD1. J was trimmed by 1 base and V by 5 bases; bases with no gene match: 4. CDR3 length: 15 residues. CDR1 PRHDT and CDR2 FYEKMQ come from the germline V gene (reference sequence).

This clone came up a few times. V and J are TRBV6-6 and TRBJ1-1, with D possibly TRBD1 on 6 matching bases. The CDR3 contains 13 residues. Trimming shortened V by 8 bases and J by 1 base, and 11 bases separated the two germline ends. Germline CDR1 and CDR2: MNHNY and SVGAGI (reference sequence). Here the CDR3 DNA reads TGTGCCAGCGGGGGGGCTACGAACACTGAAGCTTTCTTT. It is translated as CASGGATNTEAFF.

The chain carries TRBV28 and TRBJ1-1; a weak D match, TRBD1 (5 bases). Germline loops: CDR1 MDHEN, CDR2 SYDVKM. The CDR3 covers 13 residues. V gave up 7 bases and J gave up 4 bases, with 13 bases separating them. CDR3 sequence (DNA): TGTGCCAGCACAGGCGGGGGGGGCACTGAAGCTTTCTTT. Encoded protein: CASTGGGGTEAFF.

The chain couples TRBV21-1 to TRBJ2-4; TRBD1, the table's D call, was not compared with the DNA. TRBV21-1 is classified as a pseudogene. The CDR3 is 15 residues long. The CDR3: CASSILQGARHIQYF. CDR3 nucleotides: TGTGCCAGCAGCATCCTACAGGGGGCGCGTCACATTCAGTACTTC.

The V gene is TRBV3-1 (or the pseudogene TRBV3-2), the J gene TRBJ1-2; no reliable D call. The V end lost 4 bases, the J end lost 6 bases, and 12 bases lay between the germline ends. From germline, CDR1 is LGHDT and CDR2 YNNKEL (reference sequence). The CDR3 has 13 amino acids. This CDR3 reads CASSPDELHGYTF. CDR3 sequence (DNA): TGTGCCAGCAGCCCAGACGAACTGCATGGCTACACCTTC.

This chain joins TRBV18 and TRBJ1-4, with a tentative D call TRBD1 (5 bases). Germline lookup yields CDR1 KGHSH and CDR2 LQKENI. With 3 bases removed from V and 7 bases from J, the gap between germline ends came to 21 bases. The CDR3 loop spans 17 amino acids. In DNA, the CDR3 is TGTGCCAGCTCACCGGTGCGAGTATCAGGGTCTGTTGAAAAACTGTTTTTT. It codes for CASSPVRVSGSVEKLFF.

This clone was recorded only once. The V and J genes are TRBV19 and TRBJ1-4, with TRBD1 identical over 7 bases. Trimming took 5 bases from V and 7 from J; bases not matched to a gene: 16. Per the germline V gene, CDR1 is LNHDA and CDR2 is SQIVND (reference sequence). The CDR3 consists of 17 residues. CDR3 protein: CASSQGIRDSGSEKLFF. The CDR3 nucleotides are TGTGCCAGTAGTCAGGGGATCCGGGACAGTGGAAGTGAAAAACTGTTTTTT.

The chain has TRBV7-9 and TRBJ2-7; 7 nucleotides align to TRBD1. CDR1 SEHNR and CDR2 FQNEAQ come from the germline V gene (reference sequence). V shed 5 bases and J 2 bases; nucleotides not matched to a gene: 6. This CDR3 is built from 14 residues. The DNA for the CDR3 is TGTGCCAGCAGCCTGCGAGACAGGGCCTACGAGCAGTACTTC. This translates into CASSLRDRAYEQYF.

The rearrangement joins TRBV6-5 to TRBJ2-7; the match to TRBD2 covers 9 bases. Germline loops: CDR1 MNHEY, CDR2 SVGAGI. The CDR3 loop spans 13 amino acids. V lost 8 bases and J lost 5; bases outside the gene matches: 7. The CDR3 sequence: CASGLSGSHEQYF. The CDR3 coding sequence is TGTGCCAGCGGGCTTAGCGGGAGCCACGAGCAGTACTTC.

The chain joins TRBV29-1 to TRBJ1-1, with 7 positions matching TRBD1. The CDR3 has 15 residues. Trimming took 7 bases from V and 3 from J; bases not matched to a gene: 14. Germline V gene data show CDR1 as SQVTM and CDR2 as ANQGSEA. CDR3 sequence reads: CSAVLGGRGYTEAFF. The CDR3 bases are TGCAGCGCCGTTCTAGGGGGCAGGGGGTACACTGAAGCTTTCTTT.

CDR3 DNA: TGCGCCAGCAGCTTGGGACAGGGGGAGAGTTCACCCCTCCACTTT. This encodes CASSLGQGESSPLHF. The chain combines TRBV5-1 with TRBJ1-6; TRBD1 agrees at 9 bases. This CDR3 comprises 15 residues. Germline-derived CDR1 and CDR2 are SGHRS and YFSETQ. The V and J ends lost 0 bases and 9 bases, in that order; junction bases with no gene match: 4.

Details on this clone: This sample also contains other DNA sequences that code for the same CDR3. The chain links TRBV7-9 to TRBJ1-5; D gene unclear. The CDR3 loop spans 13 amino acids. Trimming removed 3 bases from V and 5 bases from J, with 8 bases in between. Germline lookup yields CDR1 SEHNR and CDR2 FQNEAQ (reference sequence). DNA for the CDR3: TGTGCCAGCAGCTTGGGCGCTGATCAGCCCCAGCATTTT. Its protein product is CASSLGADQPQHF.

The genes are TRBV7-2 and TRBJ1-1; no firm D call. CDR3 size: 15 residues. CDR1 SGHTA and CDR2 FQGNSA come from the germline V gene. Trimming cost V 4 bases and J 4 bases, with 16 bases left between them. CDR3 sequence (DNA): TGTGCCAGCAGCTCAGGCAGCGGGTTTAGCACTGAAGCTTTCTTT. Amino acid sequence: CASSSGSGFSTEAFF.

The chain links TRBV5-1 to TRBJ2-5, with D possibly TRBD1 on 8 matching bases. CDR3 length: 14 amino acids. Germline-derived CDR1 and CDR2 are SGHRS and YFSETQ. V shed 4 bases and J shed 5 bases, with 15 bases lying between them. In DNA, the CDR3 is TGCGCCAGCAGCAGAGGACAGGGAGGGGAGACCCAGTACTTC. Amino acids: CASSRGQGGETQYF.

This chain joins TRBV24-1 and TRBJ2-1; 8 nucleotides agree with TRBD1. V shed 2 bases, J shed 4 bases, and the junction held 3 bases outside the gene matches. From germline, CDR1 is KGHDR and CDR2 SFDVKD. CDR3 length: 15 amino acids. CDR3 sequence (DNA): TGTGCCACCAGTGATTCCGGGACAGGTTACAATGAGCAGTTCTTC. Its translation: CATSDSGTGYNEQFF.

V and J are TRBV5-1 and TRBJ2-5, with 14 positions matching TRBD2. Germline V CDR1 and CDR2: SGHRS, YFSETQ. The CDR3 has 16 amino acids. V was pared by 4 bases and J by 5 bases, with 7 bases of the junction left unmatched. The CDR3 DNA is TGCGCCAGCAGCCCAGGGACTAGCGGGAGTGGGGAGACCCAGTACTTC. Its translation: CASSPGTSGSGETQYF.

CDR3 DNA: TGCGCCAGCAGCGCTCCCTCGGTGTATGGCTACACCTTC. This gives the protein CASSAPSVYGYTF. The chain has TRBV4-1 and TRBJ1-2; no definite D call. Germline assignment: CDR1 MGHRA and CDR2 YSYEKL. The CDR3 is made up of 13 amino acids. V lost 5 bases and J 5 bases, leaving 12 bases between the germline ends.

The chain links TRBV4-3 to TRBJ2-7; 7 bases line up with TRBD1. Germline V gives CDR1 LGHNA, CDR2 YSLEER. J was trimmed by 3 bases and V by 2 bases; bases with no gene match: 4. The length of the CDR3 is 14 residues. CDR3 sequence (DNA): TGCGCCAGCAGCCAATTGACAGGGCGCTACGAGCAGTACTTC. Translated, it gives CASSQLTGRYEQYF.

The V and J genes are TRBV7-8 and TRBJ2-5, with TRBD2 matching 15 bases. Germline CDR1 reads SGHVS; CDR2 reads FQNEAQ. V trimming: 5 bases; J trimming: 5 bases; junction bases outside the gene matches: 6. The CDR3 has 16 amino acids. The CDR3 spells CASSPGTSGGWETQYF. The CDR3 DNA reads as TGTGCCAGCAGCCCAGGGACTAGCGGGGGGTGGGAGACCCAGTACTTC.

A single count supports this clone. J is TRBJ1-5 and V is TRBV5-6; maybe TRBD1 (5 bases). The CDR3 runs 15 residues. Trimming cost V 3 bases and J 0 bases, with 10 bases left between them. Germline CDR1 SGHDT, CDR2 YYEEEE. CDR3 amino acids: CASSSLQGSNQPQHF. The DNA of the CDR3 is TGTGCCAGCAGCTCCTTGCAGGGTAGCAATCAGCCCCAGCATTTT. Looking up the rest from reference TRBV5-6 and TRBJ1-5 gives the full variable domain: DAGVTQSPTHLIKTRGQQVTLRCSPKSGHDTVSWYQQALGQGPQFIFQYYEEEERQRGNFPDRFSGHQFPNYSSELNVNALLLGDSALYLCASSSLQGSNQPQHFGDGTRLSIL.

In its sample, this clone was seen once. J is TRBJ1-5 and V is TRBV7-9; 7 nucleotides align to TRBD1. Germline assignment: CDR1 SEHNR and CDR2 FQNEAQ (reference sequence). The CDR3 extends over 16 amino acids. Trimming removed 4 bases from V and 11 bases from J; junction bases left unmatched: 17. CDR3 region: CASSSGLNTGVGSQHF. In DNA form, the CDR3 reads TGTGCCAGCAGCTCCGGACTGAATACAGGGGTGGGATCCCAGCATTTT.

On this clone: Other DNA sequences in this sample translate to the same CDR3. The chain employs TRBV5-4 and TRBJ1-2; D gene unclear. Germline values: CDR1 SGHNT, CDR2 YYREEE (reference sequence). The CDR3 consists of 12 residues. The V end was cut by 0 bases, the J end by 4 bases, with 4 bases between. The CDR3 spells CASSLASYGYTF. The CDR3 region has the DNA TGTGCCAGCAGCTTGGCTAGCTATGGCTACACCTTC.

The gene calls are TRBV7-9 and TRBJ1-1; D gene uncertain. The V and J ends lost 5 bases and 3 bases respectively, with 10 bases between them. The CDR3 sequence is 13 residues long. Germline loops: CDR1 SEHNR, CDR2 FQNEAQ (reference sequence). The CDR3 DNA reads as TGTGCCAGCAGCCCCCAGAGGGACACTGAAGCTTTCTTT. It specifies CASSPQRDTEAFF.